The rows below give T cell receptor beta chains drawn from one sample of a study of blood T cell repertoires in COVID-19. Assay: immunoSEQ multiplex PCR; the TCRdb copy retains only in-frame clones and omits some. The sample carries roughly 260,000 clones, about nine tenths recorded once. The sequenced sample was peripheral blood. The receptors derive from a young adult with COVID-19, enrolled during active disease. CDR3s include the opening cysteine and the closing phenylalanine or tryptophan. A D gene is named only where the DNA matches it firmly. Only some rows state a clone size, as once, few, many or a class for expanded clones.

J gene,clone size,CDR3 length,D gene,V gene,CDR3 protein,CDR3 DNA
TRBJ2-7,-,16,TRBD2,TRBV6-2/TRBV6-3,CASSYRGRTSSYEQYF,TGTGCCAGCAGTTACCGAGGACGGACTAGCTCCTACGAGCAGTACTTC
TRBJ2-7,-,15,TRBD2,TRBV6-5,CASRRGDRSMDEQYF,TGTGCCAGCAGACGGGGGGACCGAAGTATGGACGAGCAGTACTTC
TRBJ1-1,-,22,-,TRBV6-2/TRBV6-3,CASSHTNTGMDIWLPLNTEAFF,TGTGCCAGCAGCCATACGAATACAGGGATGGATATTTGGCTACCTCTGAACACTGAAGCTTTCTTT
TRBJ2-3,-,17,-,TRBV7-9,CASSDSGGMTSTDTQYF,TGTGCCAGCAGCGACTCCGGAGGGATGACTAGCACAGATACGCAGTATTTT
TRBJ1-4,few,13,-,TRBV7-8,CASSPLEGAKLFF,TGTGCCAGCAGCCCCCTAGAGGGAGCAAAACTGTTTTTT
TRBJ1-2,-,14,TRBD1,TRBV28,CASSPSGTGYGYTF,TGTGCCAGCAGCCCGTCCGGGACAGGGTATGGCTACACCTTC
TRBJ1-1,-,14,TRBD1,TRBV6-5,CASSRYPGGTEAFF,TGTGCCAGCAGTCGCTATCCAGGGGGCACTGAAGCTTTCTTT
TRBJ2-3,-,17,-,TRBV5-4,CASRLGRGAGDTDTQYF,TGTGCCAGCAGGTTGGGTAGAGGGGCAGGGGACACAGATACGCAGTATTTT
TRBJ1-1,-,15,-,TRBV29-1,CSDGVPAPSRTEAFF,TGCAGCGATGGCGTCCCCGCCCCTAGCCGTACTGAAGCTTTCTTT
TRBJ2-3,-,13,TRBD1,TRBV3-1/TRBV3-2,CASKDRGTDTQYF,TGTGCCAGCAAAGACAGGGGCACAGATACGCAGTATTTT
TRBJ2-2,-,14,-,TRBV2,CASREATNTGELFF,TGTGCCAGCAGAGAGGCGACGAACACCGGGGAGCTGTTTTTT
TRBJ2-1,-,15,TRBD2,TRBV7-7,CASSLGLAGPNEQFF,TGTGCTAGCAGCTTGGGACTAGCGGGACCCAATGAGCAGTTCTTC
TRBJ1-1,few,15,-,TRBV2,CASSEVVALNTEAFF,TGTGCCAGCAGTGAAGTAGTCGCACTAAACACTGAAGCTTTCTTT
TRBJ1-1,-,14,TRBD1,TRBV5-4,CASSFPTGGTEAFF,TGTGCCAGCAGCTTCCCGACAGGGGGGACTGAAGCTTTCTTT
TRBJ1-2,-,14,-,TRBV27,CASRPKTANYGYTF,TGTGCCAGCAGACCCAAGACAGCCAACTATGGCTACACCTTC
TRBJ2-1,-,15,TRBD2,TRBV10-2,CASSSSGRANNEQFF,TGCGCCAGCAGTTCTAGCGGGAGGGCCAACAATGAGCAGTTCTTC
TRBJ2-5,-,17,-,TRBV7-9,CASSPSRGQSSGETQYF,TGTGCCAGCAGCCCATCAAGGGGACAATCATCGGGAGAGACCCAGTACTTC
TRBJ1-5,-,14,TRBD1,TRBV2,CASSEGTGNQPQHF,TGTGCCAGCAGTGAGGGGACAGGGAATCAGCCCCAGCATTTT
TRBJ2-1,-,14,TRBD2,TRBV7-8,CASSLGTSGPEQFF,TGTGCCAGCAGCTTAGGGACTAGCGGACCTGAGCAGTTCTTC
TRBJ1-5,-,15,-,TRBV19,CASSPVLGGNQPQHF,TGTGCCAGTAGCCCTGTCCTTGGAGGCAATCAGCCCCAGCATTTT
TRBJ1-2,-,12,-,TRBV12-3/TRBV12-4,CATRGGFYGYTF,TGTGCCACCCGGGGGGGGTTCTATGGCTACACCTTC
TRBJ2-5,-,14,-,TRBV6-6,CASSYSTDRETQYF,TGTGCCAGCAGTTACTCGACGGACAGAGAGACCCAGTACTTC
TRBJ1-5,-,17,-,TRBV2,CASSELSGPGRNQPQHF,TGTGCCAGCAGTGAATTGTCTGGCCCAGGAAGAAATCAGCCCCAGCATTTT
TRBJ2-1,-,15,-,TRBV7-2,CASSLELYSYNEQFF,TGTGCCAGCAGCTTAGAACTTTACTCCTACAATGAGCAGTTCTTC
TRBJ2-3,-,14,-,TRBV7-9,CASSFPGVGDTQYF,TGTGCCAGCAGCTTTCCAGGGGTCGGAGATACGCAGTATTTT
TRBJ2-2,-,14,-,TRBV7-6,CASSLAGGTGELFF,TGTGCCAGCAGCTTAGCGGGCGGGACCGGGGAGCTGTTTTTT
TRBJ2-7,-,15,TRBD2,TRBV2,CASSEVSGGGLEQYF,TGTGCCAGCAGTGAAGTGTCGGGAGGAGGCCTCGAGCAGTACTTC
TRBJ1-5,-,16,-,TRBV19,CATSIRSGAWWQPQHF,TGTGCCACTTCAATCAGGTCAGGGGCTTGGTGGCAGCCCCAGCATTTT
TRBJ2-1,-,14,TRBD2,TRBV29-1,CSATAGGLYNEQFF,TGCAGCGCTACAGCGGGAGGGTTGTACAATGAGCAGTTCTTC
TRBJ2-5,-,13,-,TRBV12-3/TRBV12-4,CASSLVGGETQYF,TGTGCCAGCAGTTTAGTGGGGGGAGAGACCCAGTACTTC
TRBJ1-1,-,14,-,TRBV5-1,CASSSGGVDTEAFF,TGCGCCAGCAGCTCCGGGGGGGTGGACACTGAAGCTTTCTTT
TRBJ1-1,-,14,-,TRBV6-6,CASSYRGTNTEAFF,TGTGCCAGCAGTTACAGGGGAACGAACACTGAAGCTTTCTTT
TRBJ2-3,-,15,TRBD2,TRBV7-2,CASRFRLAGTDTQYF,TGTGCCAGCAGATTCCGACTAGCGGGAACAGATACGCAGTATTTT
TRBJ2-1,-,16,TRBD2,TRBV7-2,CASSLGTSGVYNEQFF,TGTGCCAGCAGCTTGGGGACTAGCGGGGTCTACAATGAGCAGTTCTTC
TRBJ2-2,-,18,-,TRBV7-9,CASSLDGWGVTNTGELFF,TGTGCCAGCAGCTTAGACGGTTGGGGGGTTACGAACACCGGGGAGCTGTTTTTT
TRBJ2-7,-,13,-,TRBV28,CASSEQGRNEQYF,TGTGCCAGCAGTGAACAGGGTCGGAACGAGCAGTACTTC
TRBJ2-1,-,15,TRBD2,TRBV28,CASTLAGLTYNEQFF,TGTGCCAGCACGCTAGCGGGCTTAACCTACAATGAGCAGTTCTTC
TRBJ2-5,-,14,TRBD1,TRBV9,CASSVRDRQETQYF,TGTGCCAGCAGCGTCCGGGACAGACAAGAGACCCAGTACTTC
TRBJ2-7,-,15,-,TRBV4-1,CASSQGPGIPYEQYF,TGCGCCAGCAGCCAAGGGCCGGGGATCCCTTACGAGCAGTACTTC
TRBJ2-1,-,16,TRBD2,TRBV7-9,CASSLPEGRAYNEQFF,TGTGCCAGCAGCTTACCCGAAGGGAGGGCCTACAATGAGCAGTTCTTC
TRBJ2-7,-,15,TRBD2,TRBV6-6,CASRSPGLATYEQYF,TGTGCCAGCAGAAGCCCCGGACTAGCCACCTACGAGCAGTACTTC
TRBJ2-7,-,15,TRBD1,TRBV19,CASSPSGTGSYEQYF,TGTGCCAGTAGCCCCTCCGGGACAGGGTCCTACGAGCAGTACTTC
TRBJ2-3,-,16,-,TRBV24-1,CATSDFGLRGTDTQYF,TGTGCCACCAGTGATTTTGGACTTCGGGGCACAGATACGCAGTATTTT
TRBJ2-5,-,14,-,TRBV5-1,CASSLDRVRETQYF,TGCGCCAGCAGCTTGGACAGGGTACGAGAGACCCAGTACTTC
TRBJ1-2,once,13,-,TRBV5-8,CASRSSGRGGYTF,TGTGCCAGCAGATCTTCAGGGAGGGGCGGCTACACCTTC
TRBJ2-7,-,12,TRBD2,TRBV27,CASSPPSGEQYF,TGTGCCAGCAGTCCCCCTAGCGGCGAGCAGTACTTC
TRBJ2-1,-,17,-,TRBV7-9,CASSLSTSRELNNEQFF,TGTGCCAGCAGCTTATCTACGTCGAGGGAGCTGAACAATGAGCAGTTCTTC
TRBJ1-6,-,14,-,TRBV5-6,CASSNRDGYSPLHF,TGTGCCAGCAGCAACAGGGATGGTTATTCACCCCTCCACTTT
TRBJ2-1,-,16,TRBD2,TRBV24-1,CATSDSEGGPMIEQFF,TGTGCCACCAGTGATTCGGAGGGAGGGCCGATGATTGAGCAGTTCTTC
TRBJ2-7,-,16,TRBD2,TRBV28,CASSLPGTSGIYEQYF,TGTGCCAGCAGTTTACCCGGGACTAGCGGGATATACGAGCAGTACTTC
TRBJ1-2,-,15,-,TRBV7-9,CASSLGYGASYGYTF,TGTGCCAGCAGCTTAGGGTATGGAGCGAGCTATGGCTACACCTTC
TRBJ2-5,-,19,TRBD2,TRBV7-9,CASSCRAQEEGTSGQTQYF,TGTGCCAGCAGCTGCCGGGCCCAGGAGGAGGGAACTAGCGGTCAGACCCAGTACTTC
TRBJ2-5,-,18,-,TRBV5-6,CASSLGWQGMGIEETQYF,TGTGCCAGCAGCTTGGGATGGCAGGGGATGGGGATCGAAGAGACCCAGTACTTC
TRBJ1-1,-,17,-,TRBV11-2,CASSTPLGRTTNTEAFF,TGTGCCAGCAGCACCCCCCTCGGACGGACTACGAACACTGAAGCTTTCTTT
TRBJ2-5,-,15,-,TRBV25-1,CASRRETVPQETQYF,TGTGCCAGCAGGAGAGAGACAGTCCCCCAAGAGACCCAGTACTTC
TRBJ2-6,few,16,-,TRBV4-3,CASSQDSTYGANVLTF,TGCGCCAGCAGCCAAGATAGTACGTATGGGGCCAACGTCCTGACTTTC
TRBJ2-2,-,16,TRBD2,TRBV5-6,CASSLGGLAGVGELFF,TGTGCCAGCAGCTTGGGCGGACTAGCGGGAGTCGGGGAGCTGTTTTTT